The 12 T cell receptor beta chains below all came from one sample that was sequenced in a study of T cell repertoires in ileal Crohn's disease. The method was immunoSEQ multiplex PCR; TCRdb's version includes in-frame clones alone and lacks a portion of them. The sample lists about 16,000 clones, 72% occurring once. The material sequenced was ileal tissue. The receptor source for this set is an adult with Crohn's disease.

The rearrangement uses TRBV5-1 and TRBJ1-1, with a weak D call TRBD1 (5 bases). Germline V CDR1 and CDR2: SGHRS, YFSETQ. V lost 5 bases, J lost 1 base, and 12 bases lay in between. The CDR3 contains 14 residues. The CDR3 region has the DNA TGCGCCAGCAGTATAACGGGGGAGAACACTGAAGCTTTCTTT. Protein: CASSITGENTEAFF.

The rearrangement joins TRBV27 to TRBJ1-2; 7 bases map to TRBD1. V gave up 2 bases and J gave up 4 bases; unmatched junction bases: 4. Per germline, CDR1 MNHEY and CDR2 SMNVEV (reference sequence). The CDR3 has 14 amino acids. CDR3 amino acids: CASSLRQGSYGYTF. The DNA for the CDR3 is TGTGCCAGCAGTTTAAGACAGGGAAGCTATGGCTACACCTTC.

V usage is TRBV29-1 and J usage is TRBJ1-2; unclear D gene. V was trimmed by 7 bases and J by 0 bases, leaving 12 bases between them. CDR3 length equals 13 residues. Looked up from germline, CDR1 is SQVTM and CDR2 is ANQGSEA. CDR3 sequence (DNA): TGCAGCGCATGGGGAGGTTCTAACTATGGCTACACCTTC. Translating it yields CSAWGGSNYGYTF.

CDR3 bases: TGTGCCAGCACGAGTAGGGGACTGATGGATACGCAGTATTTT. Residues: CASTSRGLMDTQYF. V gene TRBV6-1 combines with J gene TRBJ2-3; a weak D match, TRBD2 (6 bases). V was shortened by 7 bases and J by 6 bases, with 17 bases between the two germline ends. The CDR3 totals 14 residues. Looked up from germline, CDR1 is MNHNS and CDR2 is SASEGT.

The V gene is TRBV6-6, the J gene TRBJ1-5; D gene uncertain. This CDR3 region has 13 residues. The V end lost 11 bases, the J end lost 7 bases, and 18 bases lay between the germline ends. Germline loops: CDR1 MNHNY, CDR2 SVGAGI (reference sequence). CDR3 residues: CAGTPQAGQPQHF. The DNA of the CDR3 is TGTGCCGGCACTCCTCAGGCGGGCCAGCCCCAGCATTTT.

The chain has TRBV6-1 and TRBJ1-6; 7 bases line up with TRBD1. CDR1 and CDR2 from the germline V gene are MNHNS and SASEGT. The CDR3 runs 13 residues. After removal of 7 bases from V and 7 bases from J, the junction contained 4 bases not matched to a gene. The CDR3 sequence: CASTTGDNSPLHF. In nucleotides, the CDR3 is TGTGCCAGCACAACAGGGGACAATTCACCCCTCCACTTT.

The rearrangement links TRBV5-1 to TRBJ2-1; 8 bases map to TRBD2. V lost 2 bases, J lost 6 bases, and 4 bases stayed unmatched. From germline, CDR1 is SGHRS and CDR2 YFSETQ. The CDR3 spans 14 residues. This CDR3 reads CASSLTGGPNEQFF. The CDR3 region has the DNA TGCGCCAGCAGCTTAACGGGGGGGCCCAATGAGCAGTTCTTC.

V gene TRBV6-5 combines with J gene TRBJ2-5; TRBD1 aligns across 11 bases. The J call may be in error: the DNA end matches TRBJ2-7 better. The germline V gene encodes CDR1 MNHEY and CDR2 SVGAGI. CDR3 length: 15 residues. CDR3 residues: CASSYAGTGGNEQYF. The CDR3 coding sequence is TGTGCCAGCAGTTACGCGGGGACAGGGGGTAACGAGCAGTACTTC.

CDR3 DNA: TGCGCCAGCAGTCAATCTAGGACACCCAACAACTCCTACGAGCAGTACTTC. Protein product: CASSQSRTPNNSYEQYF. The chain couples TRBV23-1 to TRBJ2-7; tentative D call: TRBD1 (5 bases). TRBV23-1 is designated an ORF whose function remains uncertain. The CDR3 spans 17 residues. Trimming took off 0 bases at V and 0 bases at J, with 15 bases between the two ends.

The rearrangement links TRBV19 to TRBJ1-6, with TRBD1 matching 8 bases. The CDR3 loop spans 15 amino acids. From germline, CDR1 is LNHDA and CDR2 SQIVND (reference sequence). Trimming took 6 bases from V and 4 from J; bases not matched to a gene: 5. For the CDR3, the DNA is TGTGCCAGTAGCCCTACAGGGGGTTATAATTCACCCCTCCACTTT. It codes for CASSPTGGYNSPLHF.

The J gene is TRBJ2-1, the V gene TRBV6-1; TRBD2 matches 13 bases. The CDR3 runs to 15 residues. Germline CDR1 reads MNHNS; CDR2 reads SASEGT. V lost 6 bases and J lost 12; bases outside the gene matches: 11. CDR3 DNA: TGTGCCAGCAGCGGACTAGCGGGGGTTTCCAGGGGGCAGTTCTTC. This sequence encodes CASSGLAGVSRGQFF.

This clone is categorized as large. The V and J genes are TRBV10-3 and TRBJ2-2; TRBD1 matches at 9 bases. V shed 8 bases and J 6 bases; nucleotides not matched to a gene: 7. The CDR3 runs to 14 residues. CDR1 is ENHRY and CDR2 is SYGVKD in the germline V gene. CDR3 sequence: CAIQDRGGSGELFF. The CDR3 DNA reads as TGTGCCATCCAGGACAGGGGAGGATCCGGGGAGCTGTTTTTT.